The 7 T cell receptor beta chains below come from one sample, sequenced in a study of blood T cell repertoires in COVID-19. This table comes from immunoSEQ multiplex PCR, and its TCRdb copy is limited to in-frame clones, with some not included. The table includes some 240,000 clones, around 90% detected once. The source material was PBMCs or T cells enriched from blood (not recorded which). These receptor sequences come from a woman in her 40s who had been exposed to COVID-19.

This chain connects TRBV4-1 to TRBJ1-2; D is unclear. V shed 3 bases and J shed 5 bases, with 16 bases lying between them. The length of the CDR3 is 15 residues. Germline V gene data show CDR1 as MGHRA and CDR2 as YSYEKL. The CDR3 spells CASSHPSRGDYGYTF. Written as DNA, the CDR3 is TGCGCCAGCAGCCACCCCAGCCGGGGAGATTATGGCTACACCTTC.

The count of this clone is one. The genes are TRBV6-5 and TRBJ1-2, with a weak D call TRBD1 (5 bases). Germline CDR1 and CDR2: MNHEY and SVGAGI. The germline V and J ends were trimmed by 0 bases and 8 bases, with 10 bases remaining between them. CDR3 length: 13 amino acids. CDR3 in DNA: TGTGCCAGCAGTTACTCGAGAACAGGCGGCTACACCTTC. Protein product: CASSYSRTGGYTF.

This chain uses TRBV30 with TRBJ1-4, with D possibly being TRBD1 (5 bases). The CDR3 is 11 residues long. Trimming took off 8 bases at V and 12 bases at J, with 16 bases between the two ends. CDR1 GTSNPN and CDR2 SVGIG come from the germline V gene (reference sequence). The CDR3 region has the DNA TGTGCCCGAACCCAGGGCAGAGAACTGTTTTTT. It is translated as CARTQGRELFF.

A note on this clone: One end of the junction does not line up with germline, which may come from a read error. This sequence joins TRBV5-1 and TRBJ1-5; a possible D gene is TRBD1 (5 bases). CDR3 size: 16 residues. The germline gives CDR1 SGHRS, CDR2 YFSETQ. In DNA, the CDR3 is TGTGCCAGCAGCTTGGTGCCAGGGATTGGCAATCAGCCCCAGCATTTT. It encodes CASSLVPGIGNQPQHF. Full variable domain (rest looked up from reference TRBV5-1 and TRBJ1-5): KAGVTQTPRYLIKTRGQQVTLSCSPISGHRSVSWYQQTPGQGLQFLFEYFSETQRNKGNFPGRFSGRQFSNSRSEMNVSTLELGDSALYLCASSLVPGIGNQPQHFGDGTRLSIL.

This chain connects TRBV4-1 to TRBJ2-5; 13 bases are shared with TRBD2. V lost 1 base and J lost 5; bases outside the gene matches: 13. CDR3 length equals 19 residues. Germline V gene data show CDR1 as MGHRA and CDR2 as YSYEKL. The CDR3 reads CASSQVTSGGAKYMETQYF. The CDR3 DNA sequence: TGCGCCAGCAGCCAAGTTACTAGCGGGGGGGCTAAGTATATGGAGACCCAGTACTTC.

The chain uses TRBV4-3 and TRBJ1-2; 7 positions match TRBD1. Unmatched junction bases numbered 5, after V lost 2 bases and J lost 2 bases. The CDR3 length is 15 residues. Looked up from germline, CDR1 is LGHNA and CDR2 is YSLEER. The CDR3 DNA sequence: TGCGCCAGCAGCCAATGGGACAGACAGAACTATGGCTACACCTTC. It codes for CASSQWDRQNYGYTF.

The chain has TRBV30 and TRBJ2-6; the D gene is possibly TRBD2 (6 bases). Germline loops: CDR1 GTSNPN, CDR2 SVGIG (reference sequence). V was trimmed by 0 bases and J by 0 bases, leaving 12 bases between them. This CDR3 region has 17 residues. CDR3 loop: CAWSVGGRPSGANVLTF. The CDR3 bases are TGTGCCTGGAGTGTCGGGGGTCGACCCTCTGGGGCCAACGTCCTGACTTTC.